This is a list of T cell receptor beta chains from one sample in a study of blood T cell repertoires in COVID-19. The assay was immunoSEQ multiplex PCR, and TCRdb's table has in-frame clones only and misses some. The sample carries approximately 69,000 clones, around four fifths recorded once. The sample was peripheral blood. Receptor source: a woman older than 75 with acute or convalescent COVID-19. Both conserved end residues are part of each CDR3. D genes are given only for firm matches. Clone size, where shown, is once, few, many, or a class for clones that have expanded.

d_call | j_call | v_call | clone_size | cdr3_nt | cdr3_aa
- | TRBJ1-5 | TRBV7-2 | few | TGTGCCAGCAGCTCGGAAAGACAGGGCAATCAGCCCCAGCATTTT | CASSSERQGNQPQHF
- | TRBJ1-2 | TRBV30 | - | TGTGCCTGGACCAAGGGGCGTGACTACACCTTC | CAWTKGRDYTF
TRBD1 | TRBJ1-6 | TRBV5-1 | - | TGCGCCAGCAGCCCGTTTGGACAGGATAATTCACCCCTCCACTTT | CASSPFGQDNSPLHF
TRBD2 | TRBJ2-4 | TRBV11-2 | - | TGTGCCAGCAGCCCCGCGAGGCGGGGGGGCGGTTCGGACATTCAGTACTTC | CASSPARRGGGSDIQYF
- | TRBJ1-2 | TRBV29-1 | once | TGCAGCGTTGATCCCTCTTCCGGCGGGTCCTATGGCTACACCTTC | CSVDPSSGGSYGYTF
- | TRBJ2-5 | TRBV11-2 | - | TGTGCCAGCAGCCCAGACCTGGGGTCGGGGGAGACCCAGTACTTC | CASSPDLGSGETQYF
- | TRBJ1-1 | TRBV5-1 | - | TGCGCCAGCAGCTTGGGGCAGTCTGACACTGAAGCTTTCTTT | CASSLGQSDTEAFF
TRBD2 | TRBJ2-7 | TRBV3-1/TRBV3-2 | - | TGTGCCGGCAGCCTACAGCGGGGGGCTTACGAGCAGTACTTC | CAGSLQRGAYEQYF
- | TRBJ2-1 | TRBV27 | - | TGTGCCAGCAGCACAACAGGGTACAATGAGCAGTTCTTC | CASSTTGYNEQFF
- | TRBJ1-2 | TRBV28 | - | TGTGCCAGCAGTATCGGGACACGGGGCTACACCTTC | CASSIGTRGYTF
- | TRBJ1-2 | TRBV6-1 | - | TGTGCCAGCAGTGAAGCGCTTCGACAGCTCTTCGGCTACACCTTC | CASSEALRQLFGYTF
TRBD2 | TRBJ2-2 | TRBV11-3 | - | TGTGCCAGCAGCCGAGGACTAGCGGGACCCGGGGCCGGGGAGCTGTTTTTT | CASSRGLAGPGAGELFF
TRBD1 | TRBJ2-5 | TRBV28 | - | TGTGCCAGCAGGAGACAGGGGACCCAAGAGACCCAGTACTTC | CASRRQGTQETQYF
- | TRBJ2-1 | TRBV15 | - | TGTGCCACCAGCAGAGATAACTCCCGGTTCTCCTACAATGAGCAGTTCTTC | CATSRDNSRFSYNEQFF
TRBD1 | TRBJ1-1 | TRBV4-2 | - | TGTGCCAGCAGCCAAAGGCAGGGGACAGGGGGCACTGAAGCTTTCTTT | CASSQRQGTGGTEAFF
TRBD1 | TRBJ1-2 | TRBV3-1/TRBV3-2 | once | TGTGCCAGCAGCCATGAGACAGGGGTACGTGGCTACACCTTC | CASSHETGVRGYTF
- | TRBJ2-3 | TRBV12-3/TRBV12-4 | - | TGTGCCAGCGACTTCCTCGGGGGAGATACGCAGTATTTT | CASDFLGGDTQYF
TRBD1 | TRBJ1-1 | TRBV28 | - | TGTGCCAGCAGAACGACCGGGACAGGGGGTTCGGGGGACACTGAAGCTTTCTTT | CASRTTGTGGSGDTEAFF
- | TRBJ1-2 | TRBV29-1 | - | TGCAGCGTTGAAATAAAGACAGGAGCTAACTATGGCTACACCTTC | CSVEIKTGANYGYTF
- | TRBJ1-1 | TRBV2 | - | TGTGCCAGCAGTGCGTACACGGGTGGAGGAACTGAAGCTTTCTTT | CASSAYTGGGTEAFF
- | TRBJ2-1 | TRBV2 | - | TGTGCCAGCACGGGATTTAACTCCTACAATGAGCAGTTCTTC | CASTGFNSYNEQFF
- | TRBJ1-2 | TRBV12-3/TRBV12-4 | - | TGTGCCAGCGAGGGGGGGGCTAACTATGGCTACACCTTC | CASEGGANYGYTF
TRBD1 | TRBJ1-1 | TRBV19 | - | TGTGCCAGTAGGTCGGGACAGAGGATTATGAACACTGAAGCTTTCTTT | CASRSGQRIMNTEAFF
TRBD2 | TRBJ2-1 | TRBV9 | - | TGTGCCAGCAGCGGAGAGGGTGCTAGCGGGAGTAAATCCTACAATGAGCAGTTCTTC | CASSGEGASGSKSYNEQFF
TRBD2 | TRBJ2-3 | TRBV20-1 | - | TGCAGTGCTAGTCCCGGCCTAGCGGGAGTGCAAGATACGCAGTATTTT | CSASPGLAGVQDTQYF
- | TRBJ2-2 | TRBV7-3 | - | TGTGCCAGCAGCGCCCAGGTCGCGGGGGCGATTACCGGGGAGCTGTTTTTT | CASSAQVAGAITGELFF
- | TRBJ2-5 | TRBV27 | - | TGTGCCAGCAGTTTACTCCTCGGAGAGACCCAGTACTTC | CASSLLLGETQYF
- | TRBJ2-6 | TRBV27 | - | TGTGCCAGCAGTTCTCCTCCTGGGGCCAACGTCCTGACTTTC | CASSSPPGANVLTF
TRBD2 | TRBJ2-1 | TRBV27 | - | TGTGCCAGCCGGGGGGAGGGGTACAATGAGCAGTTCTTC | CASRGEGYNEQFF
- | TRBJ2-5 | TRBV18 | few | TGTGCCAGCTCACCACCGAGTCACGAGACCCAGTACTTC | CASSPPSHETQYF
TRBD1 | TRBJ1-2 | TRBV5-6 | - | TGTGCCAGCAGCTCCCGGGGACAGTTTGGCTACACCTTC | CASSSRGQFGYTF
TRBD2 | TRBJ2-2 | TRBV27 | - | TGTGCCAGCAGTTTAGGTCTAGCGGGAGGCTCCGGGGAGCTGTTTTTT | CASSLGLAGGSGELFF
TRBD2 | TRBJ2-1 | TRBV24-1 | - | TGTGCCACCAGTGATTTGGCTAGCGGGAGGGGGAATGAGCAGTTCTTC | CATSDLASGRGNEQFF
TRBD2 | TRBJ2-3 | TRBV27 | - | TGTGCCAGCAGATCCCAAGCGGGAACAGATACGCAGTATTTT | CASRSQAGTDTQYF